The 2 T cell receptor beta chains reported below all come from one sample, sequenced in a study of blood T cells in healthy people across ages. Primed by a sample-barcoded 5' primer and a J-beta primer mix, a second PCR proceeded for about 6 to 11 cycles. TCRdb re-called the 5' RACE reads through MiXCR, storing one row per CDR3 protein. The sample carries under 750,000 distinct CDR3 sequences, around 50% recorded once. Sequencing used blood. The receptors here all came from an elderly man in good health.

The chain couples TRBV2 to TRBJ1-6; weak D call: TRBD1 (6 bases). The CDR3 consists of 15 residues. V dropped 6 bases and J dropped 6 bases, with 15 bases sitting between them. Per germline, CDR1 SNHLY and CDR2 FYNNEI. The CDR3 here is CASSPGQLVNSPLHF. The CDR3 bases are TGTGCCAGCAGCCCAGGACAGCTAGTTAATTCACCCCTCCACTTT.

In regard to this clonotype: An end of the junction does not agree with germline; a read error may underlie this. The chain recombines TRBV20-1 with TRBJ2-1; 8 bases map to TRBD2. The germline CDR1 and CDR2 sequences are DFQATT and SNEGSKA (reference sequence). This CDR3 contains 14 residues. CDR3 sequence (DNA): TGCAGTGCTAGATTAGCGGGACGTTGGAATGGGCAGTTCTTC. Protein sequence: CSARLAGRWNGQFF.